The 22 T cell receptor beta chains in this list originate from one sample, sequenced in a study of shared clonotypes between healthy human individuals. Using immunoSEQ multiplex PCR, the repertoire was profiled, and TCRdb retains in-frame clones only, with some absent. The sample shows around 350,000 clones, roughly 80% of them seen only once. The specimen was memory CD4+ T cells sorted from blood. Described subset: CD45RA-negative fraction. The receptors derive from a man aged 25-40 years in good health.

This chain connects TRBV10-2 to TRBJ2-7, with 7 bases that match TRBD2. Germline values: CDR1 WSHSY, CDR2 SAAADI. The CDR3 sequence is 13 residues long. J lost 0 bases, V lost 6 bases, and 2 bases had no gene match. CDR3 sequence: CASRLANSYEQYF. CDR3 DNA: TGCGCCAGCAGACTAGCGAACTCCTACGAGCAGTACTTC.

This clone appeared a single time. In DNA form, the CDR3 reads TGTGCCAGCAGACGGGACCGTCCCTCCTACAATGAGCAGTTCTTC. Translating gives CASRRDRPSYNEQFF. The rearrangement joins TRBV27 to TRBJ2-1; D tentatively fits TRBD1 or TRBD2 (5 bases each). Trimming left V 6 bases short and J 0 bases short, with 12 bases between. The CDR3 has 15 amino acids. In germline, CDR1 is MNHEY, CDR2 SMNVEV (reference sequence).

This clone appeared many times. The chain joins TRBV5-7 to TRBJ2-7, with TRBD2 matching 9 bases. Being an ORF, TRBV5-7 has a function that is uncertain. V trimming: 0 bases; J trimming: 2 bases; junction bases outside the gene matches: 6. The CDR3 spans 16 residues. The CDR3 bases are TGTGCCAGCAGCTTGGCCAGCGGGAGGCCCCCCTACGAGCAGTACTTC. It specifies CASSLASGRPPYEQYF.

The rearrangement joins TRBV6-6 to TRBJ1-1; maybe TRBD1 (5 bases). CDR3 size: 12 residues. Trimming cost V 6 bases and J 0 bases, with 5 bases left between them. The germline gives CDR1 MNHNY, CDR2 SVGAGI (reference sequence). CDR3 sequence (DNA): TGTGCCAGCAGGACAGTGAACACTGAAGCTTTCTTT. This encodes CASRTVNTEAFF.

This clone was detected many times. V and J are TRBV25-1 and TRBJ2-2, with D unclear. V lost 1 base to trimming and J lost 4 bases, with 13 bases between them. This CDR3 has 16 residues. CDR1 and CDR2 from the germline V gene are MGHDK and SYGVNS. The CDR3 DNA is TGTGCCAGCAGTGAATCCGCCAGCATATTCACCGGGGAGCTGTTTTTT. Translation gives CASSESASIFTGELFF.

J is TRBJ2-2 and V is TRBV27, with 10 bases that match TRBD1. Losses at the gene ends were 4 bases for V and 7 bases for J; bases not matched to a gene: 6. Per germline, CDR1 MNHEY and CDR2 SMNVEV (reference sequence). The CDR3 is 15 residues long. The CDR3 region is CASSSSGQGNGELFF. Here the CDR3 DNA reads TGTGCCAGCAGTTCCTCGGGACAGGGGAACGGGGAGCTGTTTTTT.

The chain joins TRBV18 to TRBJ2-7; D might be TRBD2 (5 bases). V was trimmed by 3 bases and J by 0 bases, leaving 9 bases between them. CDR1 and CDR2 from the germline V gene are KGHSH and LQKENI. CDR3 size: 14 residues. The CDR3 loop reads CASSPSGYSYEQYF. The CDR3 nucleotides are TGTGCCAGCTCACCGAGCGGCTACTCCTACGAGCAGTACTTC.

Concerning this clone: One junction end disagrees with the germline gene, perhaps due to a read error. The chain links TRBV28 to TRBJ2-7; 8 bases are shared with TRBD1. CDR1 and CDR2 (germline): MDHEN, SYDVKM. This CDR3 contains 14 residues. CDR3 sequence: CASSIWDRMYEQYF. The CDR3 DNA follows: TGTGCCAGCAGTATATGGGACAGGATGTACGAGCAGTACTTC.

The chain carries TRBV5-1 and TRBJ1-2; D is ambiguous. Germline V gene lookup returns CDR1 SGHRS and CDR2 YFSETQ. V shed 4 bases and J shed 6 bases, with 13 bases lying between them. The CDR3 is 13 residues long. CDR3 residues: CASSKVARDGYTF. Written as DNA, the CDR3 is TGCGCCAGCAGCAAAGTCGCTCGGGATGGCTACACCTTC.

V usage is TRBV28 and J usage is TRBJ2-5; D unresolved. The germline V and J ends were trimmed by 3 bases and 4 bases, with 9 bases remaining between them. The CDR3 covers 13 residues. Germline-derived CDR1 and CDR2 are MDHEN and SYDVKM. The CDR3 DNA sequence: TGTGCCAGCAGTTTGGGGAACGGAGAGACCCAGTACTTC. It codes for CASSLGNGETQYF.

The chain links TRBV7-9 to TRBJ1-1; a weak D match, TRBD1 (5 bases). The CDR3 extends over 16 amino acids. Germline V CDR1 and CDR2: SEHNR, FQNEAQ (reference sequence). With 4 bases removed from V and 4 bases from J, the gap between germline ends came to 19 bases. Here the CDR3 reads CASSSQASSGGTEAFF. CDR3 nucleotide sequence: TGTGCCAGCAGCTCCCAAGCCTCTTCGGGGGGCACTGAAGCTTTCTTT.

This clone appeared once. One junction end disagrees with the germline gene, perhaps due to a read error. The V call is TRBV11-2, the J call TRBJ2-2; D may correspond to TRBD1 or TRBD2 (5 bases each). CDR3 length equals 12 residues. CDR1 and CDR2 from the germline V gene are SGHAT and FQNNGV. In nucleotides, the CDR3 is TGTGCCGGCAGCTCCCCGAGGGGAGCCCTGTTTTTT. Amino acid sequence: CAGSSPRGALFF.

V usage is TRBV11-2 and J usage is TRBJ2-1; D possibly corresponds to TRBD2 (6 bases). The V end lost 1 base, the J end lost 0 bases, and 16 bases lay between the germline ends. The germline CDR1 and CDR2 sequences are SGHAT and FQNNGV. The CDR3 sequence is 18 residues long. The CDR3 nucleotides read TGTGCCAGCAGCTTAGTATTTGGGAGGCTGAGCTCCTACAATGAGCAGTTCTTC. This codes for CASSLVFGRLSSYNEQFF.

V and J are TRBV5-4 and TRBJ2-1; possible D gene TRBD2, 6 bases. Germline V CDR1 and CDR2: SGHNT, YYREEE (reference sequence). The CDR3 has 15 amino acids. V was pared by 6 bases and J by 5 bases, with 18 bases between. The CDR3 DNA reads as TGTGCCAGCAAGGGACTGGGGGTAGCGGACAATGAGCAGTTCTTC. Amino acids: CASKGLGVADNEQFF.

CDR3 residues: CASSRERDGGFF. The CDR3 nucleotides are TGTGCCAGCTCTCGGGAAAGGGACGGGGGGTTTTTT. This chain connects TRBV18 to TRBJ1-4; D may be TRBD1 (5 bases). The V end was cut by 6 bases, the J end by 16 bases, with 18 bases between. Germline assignment: CDR1 KGHSH and CDR2 LQKENI. The CDR3 consists of 12 residues.

The V gene is TRBV9, the J gene TRBJ1-5; 7 bases line up with TRBD1. V trimming: 0 bases; J trimming: 3 bases; junction bases outside the gene matches: 6. CDR3 length: 16 residues. Germline values: CDR1 SGDLS, CDR2 YYNGEE. CDR3 region: CASSVGGGAHNQPQHF. In DNA, the CDR3 is TGTGCCAGCAGCGTAGGAGGGGGCGCCCACAATCAGCCCCAGCATTTT.

The chain recombines TRBV7-8 with TRBJ1-1; D remains ambiguous. The germline gives CDR1 SGHVS, CDR2 FQNEAQ. V was trimmed by 2 bases and J by 0 bases, leaving 10 bases between them. The CDR3 extends over 15 amino acids. CDR3 loop: CASSLSWRMNTEAFF. In DNA form, the CDR3 reads TGTGCCAGCAGCTTATCGTGGCGGATGAACACTGAAGCTTTCTTT. The full variable domain, its missing parts supplied by reference TRBV7-8 and TRBJ1-1, is GAGVSQSPRYKVAKRGQDVALRCDPISGHVSLFWYQQALGQGPEFLTYFQNEAQLDKSGLPSDRFFAERPEGSVSTLKIQRTQQEDSAVYLCASSLSWRMNTEAFFGQGTRLTVV.

The chain joins TRBV10-2 to TRBJ1-4, with TRBD1 as a possible D gene (5 bases). This CDR3 has 15 amino acids. The V and J ends lost 7 bases and 0 bases respectively, with 12 bases between them. The germline CDR1 and CDR2 sequences are WSHSY and SAAADI. In DNA, the CDR3 is TGCGCCAGCACCAAGGGGATACCAACTAATGAAAAACTGTTTTTT. The encoded protein is CASTKGIPTNEKLFF.

The chain's CDR3 is CASSQRDTGELFF. Written as DNA, the CDR3 is TGCGCCAGCAGCCAACGAGACACCGGGGAGCTGTTTTTT. The chain recombines TRBV5-1 with TRBJ2-2, with D unresolved. This CDR3 spans 13 amino acids. Germline V gene data show CDR1 as SGHRS and CDR2 as YFSETQ. V lost 4 bases to trimming and J lost 3 bases, with 7 bases between them.

This clone was seen a few times. The rearrangement uses TRBV19 and TRBJ2-5, with TRBD1 matching 8 bases. V lost 6 bases and J lost 5; bases outside the gene matches: 14. There are 16 residues in the CDR3. The germline V gene has CDR1 LNHDA and CDR2 SQIVND (reference sequence). The CDR3 sequence: CASSPTPRTGRETQYF. The CDR3 nucleotides read TGTGCCAGTAGCCCAACACCCCGGACAGGGAGGGAGACCCAGTACTTC.

This clone has more than one count but fewer than ten. The genes are TRBV5-4 and TRBJ2-7; 7 bases match TRBD2. The germline V gene encodes CDR1 SGHNT and CDR2 YYREEE (reference sequence). The CDR3 spans 14 residues. V lost 3 bases and J lost 0; bases outside the gene matches: 3. CDR3 DNA: TGTGCCAGCAGCTCTGGCGGGAGCTCCTACGAGCAGTACTTC. Translating it yields CASSSGGSSYEQYF.

This clone was picked up a small number of times. The V call is TRBV7-9, the J call TRBJ2-1, with 13 nucleotides matching TRBD2. The trim removed 5 bases at V and 8 bases at J, leaving 6 bases unmatched. The CDR3 has 15 residues. Germline-derived CDR1 and CDR2 are SEHNR and FQNEAQ (reference sequence). The CDR3 protein is CASSLGLAGRDEQFF. The CDR3 coding sequence is TGTGCCAGCAGCCTGGGACTAGCGGGACGCGATGAGCAGTTCTTC.